These T cell receptor beta chains were read from a single sample in a study of blood T cell repertoires in COVID-19. Clones were sequenced by immunoSEQ multiplex PCR, and TCRdb holds only the in-frame ones, with some missing. The top ten clones hold 7.1% of a sample with 350,000 to 450,000 clones, around nine tenths of them seen once. The material sequenced was peripheral blood. These TCRs come from a woman aged 55-70 years with COVID-19, enrolled during active disease. Each CDR3 is given without its conserved first and last residue.

v_gene | CDR3aa
TRBV7-8 | ASSWGASGVLDEQY
TRBV18 | ASSPGRTYEQY
TRBV4-3 | ASSQDRRQEAF
TRBV3-1/TRBV3-2 | ASSQDRPRGEVSYGYT
TRBV18 | ASLNQGQGLNYGYT
TRBV24-1 | ATSDSAKGAKPQH
TRBV10-3 | AISTGAYEQY
TRBV30 | AWRVGALSNQPQH
TRBV5-4 | ASSLRPGEPNYGYT
TRBV4-2 | ASSPTERLAGGMNEQF
TRBV7-2 | ASSPEGLAGFSYNEQF
TRBV5-1 | ASKPVGMSTDTQY
TRBV5-4 | ASSPPTFRGGLDEQF
TRBV6-1 | ASSESRGPLEYYGYT
TRBV12-2 | ASRLGTSGGVGNEQF
TRBV2 | ASTEDRAYNSPLH
TRBV9 | ASSVGPGNTEAF
TRBV3-1/TRBV3-2 | ASSQEGGSETQY
TRBV5-5 | ASSQTAMNTEAF
TRBV3-1/TRBV3-2 | ASSQDRDTYGYT
TRBV19 | ASRSSVGLYGYT
TRBV2 | ASRRSGTEYGYT
TRBV15 | ATSRDRGHEQY
TRBV2 | ASSEDRVPFYGYT
TRBV5-4 | ASSHDGQGGNQPQH
TRBV27 | ASRPTGGQVYGYT
TRBV12-3/TRBV12-4 | ASSPGGVTEAF
TRBV5-6 | ASSSLYEQY
TRBV6-5 | ASVDRGQSPLH
TRBV6-5 | ASSRQGRDGYT
TRBV10-3 | AIQPGQRRDDGYT
TRBV11-2 | ASSTQGATEQF
TRBV5-1 | ASSSQTGVSGNTIY
TRBV5-1 | ASSLQGGNNSPLH
TRBV11-2 | ASSSRVDQPQH
TRBV9 | ASSVDSAGGYGYT
TRBV4-1 | ASSQAPGLLADTQY
TRBV5-6 | ASSSGTVYTQY
TRBV6-4 | ASSPGVTTDTQY
TRBV5-6 | ASSLRSGRADEQY
TRBV19 | ASTPRDSPDEQY
TRBV5-1 | ASSLMGGGVYNEQF
TRBV4-3 | ASSQDARTGTYEQY
TRBV6-6 | ASTPWAGVRNEQF
TRBV3-1/TRBV3-2 | ASTLQGANYGYT
TRBV30 | AWSVPGGIGELF
TRBV10-3 | AISDPGQGGEKLF
TRBV27 | ASRTQNGQDGELF
TRBV11-2 | ASRGLAAFTSTDTQY
TRBV5-1 | ATGEGNTEAF